This TCR beta chain came from a study of blood T cells in healthy people across ages. The study, taken as a whole, reports: Diversity estimated from one million T cells was considered an underestimate. Naive and antigen-experienced cells could not be conclusively compared, given unsorted PBMCs.

This CDR3 has 16 amino acids. Germline V gives CDR1 SGHRS, CDR2 YFSETQ. The V gene lost 4 bases and the J gene lost 2 bases, with 13 bases spanning the gap. The second PCR ran about 6 to 12 cycles with a sample-barcoded 5' primer and J-beta primers. MiXCR, applied by TCRdb to the 5' RACE reads, yields one record per CDR3 protein. This table has 1.5 million to 2 million distinct CDR3 sequences, about 28% appearing once. About this clonotype: Its target is not known.

Researchers report isolating at least 6 million PBMCs per sample. V usage is TRBV5-1 and J usage is TRBJ2-6; D is uncertain. Source material: blood. The TCR sequence derives from a woman younger than 45 in good health. In DNA form, the CDR3 reads TGCGCCAGCAGCATTGGGTTGGTAACTGGGGCCAACGTCCTGACTTTC. It codes for CASSIGLVTGANVLTF.